Presented here are 23 T cell receptor beta chains from one specimen sequenced in a study of neurological immune-mediated disorders. TCRdb re-called the 5' RACE reads through MiXCR, storing one row per CDR3 protein. The sample has about 79,000 distinct CDR3 sequences; 13% to 15% are singletons. Sequenced: PBMCs. These receptors originate from a woman in her 50s in good health.

As concerns this clonotype: At one boundary the junction diverges from the germline segment, which might be a read error. The chain employs TRBV7-9 and TRBJ2-6; maybe TRBD1 (6 bases). The CDR3 is made up of 17 amino acids. CDR1 and CDR2 (germline): SEHNR, FQNEAQ (reference sequence). For the CDR3, the DNA is TGTGCCCCGGAACCCGGGACAAGTCCCTCTGGGGCCAACGTCCTGAATTTC. Encoded protein: CAPEPGTSPSGANVLNF. The variable domain in full, completed from reference TRBV7-9 and TRBJ2-6, reads DTGVSQNPRHKITKRGQNVTFRCDPISEHNRLYWYRQTLGQGPEFLTYFQNEAQLEKSRLLSDRFSAERPKGSFSTLEIQRTEQGDSAMYLCAPEPGTSPSGANVLNFGAGSRLTVL.

This clonotype was seen at least ten times. V usage is TRBV20-1 and J usage is TRBJ2-1, with TRBD2 matching over 7 bases. V gave up 6 bases and J gave up 2 bases; unmatched junction bases: 10. The length of the CDR3 is 15 residues. Per the germline V gene, CDR1 is DFQATT and CDR2 is SNEGSKA (reference sequence). The CDR3 protein is CSAPKGGTAYNEQFF. In DNA, the CDR3 is TGCAGTGCCCCAAAGGGAGGGACCGCCTACAATGAGCAGTTCTTC.

The chain employs TRBV7-3 and TRBJ2-1, with TRBD2 matching 11 bases. Germline V gives CDR1 SGHTA, CDR2 FQGTGA. J gave up 7 bases and V 9 bases, and 11 bases lay outside the gene matches. This CDR3 contains 15 residues. The CDR3 bases are TGTGCCAGTAGCGGGGGGGGAGCGGGATTTAATGAGCAGTTCTTC. Translating it yields CASSGGGAGFNEQFF.

Many counts were recorded for this clonotype. This sequence joins TRBV9 and TRBJ2-3, with D possibly TRBD2 on 6 matching bases. CDR3 size: 16 residues. V was trimmed by 0 bases and J by 5 bases, leaving 16 bases between them. Germline values: CDR1 SGDLS, CDR2 YYNGEE. This chain's CDR3 is CASSVDGFTGEDTQYF. CDR3 DNA: TGTGCCAGCAGCGTAGACGGTTTTACGGGAGAAGATACGCAGTATTTT.

This clonotype was seen repeatedly, ten times or more. The gene calls are TRBV5-1 and TRBJ1-5; D is uncertain. Trimming removed 0 bases from V and 0 bases from J, with 7 bases in between. Germline CDR1 SGHRS, CDR2 YFSETQ. CDR3 length: 15 residues. For the CDR3, the DNA is TGCGCCAGCAGCTTGGTTGGGAGTAGCAATCAGCCCCAGCATTTT. The encoded protein is CASSLVGSSNQPQHF.

This clonotype has a count of ten or more. V is TRBV20-1 and J is TRBJ2-5; no clear D gene. The V gene's germline CDR1 is DFQATT and CDR2 SNEGSKA (reference sequence). The CDR3 is 13 residues long. Trimming cost V 4 bases and J 4 bases, with 13 bases left between them. The CDR3 sequence: CSATRPLIETQYF. The CDR3 DNA reads TGCAGTGCTACCCGTCCACTCATAGAGACCCAGTACTTC.

This clonotype was seen repeatedly, ten times or more. The chain couples TRBV27 to TRBJ2-1; 10 nucleotides line up with TRBD2. CDR1 MNHEY and CDR2 SMNVEV come from the germline V gene (reference sequence). The J segment lost 8 bases and the V segment lost 2 bases, leaving 6 bases of the junction unmatched. CDR3 size: 15 residues. CDR3 sequence: CASSLRLAGVDEQFF. In nucleotides, the CDR3 is TGTGCCAGCAGTTTACGCCTAGCGGGAGTAGATGAGCAGTTCTTC.

Notes on this clonotype: A clone one base away is much larger, so this may be a read error. The genes are TRBV5-6 and TRBJ1-4; D is uncertain. The CDR3 has 15 residues. Germline lookup yields CDR1 SGHDT and CDR2 YYEEEE. V was shortened by 4 bases and J by 4 bases, with 14 bases between the two germline ends. The CDR3 sequence: CASSNPYRVNEKLFF. The CDR3 coding sequence is TGTGCCAGCAGCAACCCGTACAGAGTTAATGAAAAACTGTTTTTT.

This clonotype was observed many times. J is TRBJ2-7 and V is TRBV5-1; D perhaps matches TRBD1 (5 bases). Germline V gene sequence: CDR1 SGHRS, CDR2 YFSETQ. The CDR3 has 17 amino acids. Trimming cost V 3 bases and J 1 base, with 20 bases left between them. CDR3 amino acids: CASSWELNRFASYEQYF. Written as DNA, the CDR3 is TGCGCCAGCAGCTGGGAACTTAACAGGTTTGCTTCCTACGAGCAGTACTTC.

The sample holds many counts of this clonotype. The chain uses TRBV7-9 and TRBJ2-3; 10 bases align to TRBD1. Germline V gene lookup returns CDR1 SEHNR and CDR2 FQNEAQ (reference sequence). The CDR3 is 16 residues long. Trimming at V came to 5 bases and at J to 1 base, leaving 6 bases not matched to a gene. In nucleotides, the CDR3 is TGTGCCAGCAGCCCCCCCGGGACAGGGGGCACAGATACGCAGTATTTT. It encodes CASSPPGTGGTDTQYF.

This clonotype occurred many times. The chain couples TRBV5-1 to TRBJ2-6, with D perhaps matching TRBD1 or TRBD2 (5 bases each). V was pared by 7 bases and J by 3 bases, with 20 bases between. CDR3 length: 17 amino acids. Germline V CDR1 and CDR2: SGHRS, YFSETQ. In nucleotides, the CDR3 is TGCGCCAGCGGACTTAGTGCGATAGGGGTTGGGGCCAACGTCCTGACTTTC. This gives the protein CASGLSAIGVGANVLTF.

This clonotype was recorded at least ten times. The chain combines TRBV28 with TRBJ2-6, with D perhaps matching TRBD1 or TRBD2 (5 bases each). Germline V gene lookup returns CDR1 MDHEN and CDR2 SYDVKM. This CDR3 contains 16 residues. Trimming shortened V by 10 bases and J by 2 bases, and 18 bases separated the two germline ends. The CDR3 DNA reads TGTGCCACCCCGTCGGACGGGGCACCTGGGGCCAACGTCCTGACTTTC. Translation: CATPSDGAPGANVLTF.

This clonotype was picked up many times. The chain employs TRBV12-3 or TRBV12-4 and TRBJ1-1; 7 bases line up with TRBD1. The CDR3 has 15 residues. Trimming removed 6 bases from V and 9 bases from J; junction bases left unmatched: 16. The CDR3 sequence is CASRMAPNRGLKAFF. DNA for the CDR3: TGTGCCAGCAGGATGGCGCCAAACAGGGGCTTGAAAGCTTTCTTT.

Many counts were recorded for this clonotype. The V gene is TRBV29-1, the J gene TRBJ1-4, with D perhaps matching TRBD1 (6 bases). The CDR3 consists of 14 residues. V lost 2 bases and J lost 3, with 10 bases in between. Germline V lookup: CDR1 SQVTM, CDR2 ANQGSEA. The CDR3 here is CSVELTGSNEKLFF. The CDR3 coding sequence is TGCAGCGTTGAACTAACAGGGTCTAATGAAAAACTGTTTTTT.

V gene TRBV14 combines with J gene TRBJ2-5; D is undetermined. Germline CDR1 and CDR2: SGHDN and FVKESK. Trimming pared 0 bases from V and 5 bases from J, leaving 13 bases between. The CDR3 has 15 amino acids. This CDR3 is CASSQDSSRGETQYF. DNA for the CDR3: TGTGCCAGCAGCCAAGATTCGTCTAGAGGCGAGACCCAGTACTTC.

This clonotype was seen many times. The V call is TRBV3-1, the J call TRBJ2-7; D is uncertain. This CDR3 region has 13 residues. The ends were cut back, 4 bases at V and 5 bases at J, with 12 bases in the middle. From germline, CDR1 is LGHDT and CDR2 YNNKEL (reference sequence). CDR3 coding DNA: TGTGCCAGCAGCCCCCCTGGATCGAACGAGCAGTACTTC. This translates into CASSPPGSNEQYF.

At least ten counts were recorded for this clonotype. The chain is built from TRBV7-9 and TRBJ2-1; D is perhaps TRBD1 (7 bases). This CDR3 is 14 amino acids long. Germline V gene data show CDR1 as SEHNR and CDR2 as FQNEAQ (reference sequence). V was shortened by 10 bases and J by 4 bases, with 17 bases between the two germline ends. The CDR3 protein is CATNSGGLYNEQFF. The CDR3 DNA is TGTGCCACCAACTCAGGGGGGCTGTACAATGAGCAGTTCTTC.

This clonotype was found many times. This chain uses TRBV7-2 with TRBJ2-5; 8 bases align to TRBD2. Germline-derived CDR1 and CDR2 are SGHTA and FQGNSA. The J segment lost 4 bases and the V segment lost 1 base, leaving 5 bases of the junction unmatched. This CDR3 contains 15 residues. Here the CDR3 DNA reads TGTGCCAGCAGCTTAGTAGCGGGGACCTTAGAGACCCAGTACTTC. Its protein is CASSLVAGTLETQYF.

This chain joins TRBV5-1 and TRBJ1-5; weak D call: TRBD1 (6 bases). Germline lookup yields CDR1 SGHRS and CDR2 YFSETQ. The CDR3 is 18 residues long. Trimming shortened V by 4 bases and J by 3 bases, and 23 bases separated the two germline ends. The CDR3 is CASSPGAGGSGVNQPQHF. CDR3 nucleotides: TGCGCCAGCAGCCCGGGGGCAGGAGGGTCTGGAGTCAATCAGCCCCAGCATTTT.

This clonotype was seen at least ten times. The V gene is TRBV5-5, the J gene TRBJ1-2; maybe TRBD1 (5 bases). CDR1 and CDR2 from the germline V gene are SGHKS and YYEKEE (reference sequence). Trimming took off 2 bases at V and 8 bases at J, with 13 bases between the two ends. CDR3 length: 13 residues. The CDR3 protein is CASSFSGAGGYTF. The CDR3 DNA reads TGTGCCAGCAGCTTTAGTGGGGCCGGGGGCTACACCTTC.

This clonotype was seen at least ten times. The rearrangement links TRBV5-5 to TRBJ1-5, with D unclear. Germline lookup yields CDR1 SGHKS and CDR2 YYEKEE (reference sequence). V lost 4 bases to trimming and J lost 0 bases, with 14 bases between them. CDR3 length: 16 amino acids. The CDR3 loop reads CASSPPPGDSNQPQHF. In DNA form, the CDR3 reads TGTGCCAGCAGCCCGCCTCCTGGGGATAGCAATCAGCCCCAGCATTTT.

In this sample, this clonotype turned up many times. The genes are TRBV4-1 and TRBJ1-3, with TRBD1 identical over 7 bases. V lost 1 base and J lost 1; bases outside the gene matches: 4. The CDR3 length is 16 residues. Germline CDR1 and CDR2: MGHRA and YSYEKL. CDR3 sequence (DNA): TGCGCCAGCAGCCAAGCATCAGGGGGATCTGGAAACACCATATATTTT. It specifies CASSQASGGSGNTIYF.

This clonotype was seen repeatedly, ten times or more. The rearrangement joins TRBV4-2 to TRBJ1-5; TRBD1 might be the D (6 bases). CDR1 and CDR2 (germline): LGHNA, YNFKEQ. The length of the CDR3 is 19 residues. V was trimmed by 1 base and J by 3 bases, leaving 22 bases between them. Here the CDR3 DNA reads TGTGCCAGCAGCCAAGCTTTAGGCGGGACATTCGCCGTCAATCAGCCCCAGCATTTT. Translation: CASSQALGGTFAVNQPQHF.